Listed below are T cell receptor beta chains from one sample, sequenced in a study of siplizumab effects on memory and regulatory T cells. Produced via immunoSEQ multiplex PCR; TCRdb's table is partial and in-frame only. The table includes roughly 92,000 clones, roughly 94% detected once. The sequencing input was non-Treg CD4+ T cells sorted from blood. The receptors were sampled from a human donor in good health. Both conserved end residues are part of each CDR3. The D gene is left open where the match is weak. Rows give clone size only sometimes, using once, few, many, or a class for an expanded clone.

d_gene: -
v_gene: TRBV21-1
j_gene: TRBJ1-1
abundance: once
CDR3aa: CASSNRQRNTEAFF
CDR3nt: TGTGCCAGCAGCAATCGACAGCGGAACACTGAAGCTTTCTTT

d_gene: -
v_gene: TRBV9
j_gene: TRBJ1-3
abundance: -
CDR3aa: CASSASRDGGNTIYF
CDR3nt: TGTGCCAGCAGCGCCTCCAGGGATGGTGGAAACACCATATATTTT

d_gene: TRBD1
v_gene: TRBV5-4
j_gene: TRBJ1-5
abundance: -
CDR3aa: CASSRQGLEPQHF
CDR3nt: TGTGCCAGCAGCAGACAGGGGCTCGAGCCCCAGCATTTT

d_gene: -
v_gene: TRBV19
j_gene: TRBJ1-1
abundance: -
CDR3aa: CASSRAGLNTEAFF
CDR3nt: TGTGCCAGTAGTAGGGCGGGACTGAACACTGAAGCTTTCTTT

d_gene: -
v_gene: TRBV6-5
j_gene: TRBJ2-7
abundance: -
CDR3aa: CASSYSQTGVEQYF
CDR3nt: TGTGCCAGCAGTTACTCACAAACTGGGGTCGAGCAGTACTTC

d_gene: -
v_gene: TRBV19
j_gene: TRBJ2-3
abundance: -
CDR3aa: CASSISRESGTQYF
CDR3nt: TGTGCCAGTAGTATCTCCAGGGAAAGCGGTACGCAGTATTTT

d_gene: TRBD2
v_gene: TRBV25-1
j_gene: TRBJ2-3
abundance: -
CDR3aa: CASSEFGEGSTDTQYF
CDR3nt: TGTGCCAGCAGTGAATTCGGGGAGGGGAGCACAGATACGCAGTATTTT

d_gene: TRBD1
v_gene: TRBV7-9
j_gene: TRBJ1-2
abundance: -
CDR3aa: CASSSFRDRTNYGYTF
CDR3nt: TGTGCCAGCAGCTCGTTCCGGGACAGAACTAACTATGGCTACACCTTC

d_gene: -
v_gene: TRBV19
j_gene: TRBJ1-3
abundance: -
CDR3aa: CASSPGGFSGNTIYF
CDR3nt: TGTGCCAGTAGTCCCGGGGGCTTCTCTGGAAACACCATATATTTT

d_gene: TRBD1
v_gene: TRBV18
j_gene: TRBJ1-2
abundance: -
CDR3aa: CASSPGQGHYGYTF
CDR3nt: TGTGCCAGCTCACCAGGACAGGGCCACTATGGCTACACCTTC

d_gene: -
v_gene: TRBV7-6
j_gene: TRBJ2-1
abundance: -
CDR3aa: CASSLGSGKGEQFF
CDR3nt: TGTGCCAGCAGCTTAGGTAGTGGGAAGGGTGAGCAGTTCTTC

d_gene: TRBD1
v_gene: TRBV7-6
j_gene: TRBJ2-7
abundance: -
CDR3aa: CASSAPGQGFYEQYF
CDR3nt: TGTGCCAGCAGCGCCCCGGGACAGGGTTTCTACGAGCAGTACTTC

d_gene: -
v_gene: TRBV11-3
j_gene: TRBJ2-2
abundance: -
CDR3aa: CASSPGLLPGELFF
CDR3nt: TGTGCCAGCAGTCCGGGACTTCTCCCCGGGGAGCTGTTTTTT